This TCR beta chain appears in the sequencing data of a study of metastatic and nonmetastatic thyroid tumors. None of the patients had undergone any treatment ahead of thyroid surgery. Many counts were recorded for this clone. Using MiXCR, TCRdb reanalyzed the PCR reads. The top ten clones hold more than 8% of a sample with 40,000 or so clones, roughly 13% of them seen once. The CDR3 sequence is 16 residues long. Germline CDR1 and CDR2: DFQATT and SNEGSKA (reference sequence). J gave up 5 bases and V 6 bases, and 12 bases lay outside the gene matches. Material for sequencing was blood. This clonotype originated in a female donor with papillary thyroid cancer or a benign thyroid nodule (not recorded which). Some clones in this sample may be carry-over from other donors' samples. The V call is TRBV20-1, the J call TRBJ2-7; TRBD2 matches 14 bases. The CDR3 loop is CSATGTSGRIGHEQYF. The CDR3 region has the DNA TGCAGTGCCACCGGGACTAGCGGGAGAATAGGGCACGAGCAGTACTTC.